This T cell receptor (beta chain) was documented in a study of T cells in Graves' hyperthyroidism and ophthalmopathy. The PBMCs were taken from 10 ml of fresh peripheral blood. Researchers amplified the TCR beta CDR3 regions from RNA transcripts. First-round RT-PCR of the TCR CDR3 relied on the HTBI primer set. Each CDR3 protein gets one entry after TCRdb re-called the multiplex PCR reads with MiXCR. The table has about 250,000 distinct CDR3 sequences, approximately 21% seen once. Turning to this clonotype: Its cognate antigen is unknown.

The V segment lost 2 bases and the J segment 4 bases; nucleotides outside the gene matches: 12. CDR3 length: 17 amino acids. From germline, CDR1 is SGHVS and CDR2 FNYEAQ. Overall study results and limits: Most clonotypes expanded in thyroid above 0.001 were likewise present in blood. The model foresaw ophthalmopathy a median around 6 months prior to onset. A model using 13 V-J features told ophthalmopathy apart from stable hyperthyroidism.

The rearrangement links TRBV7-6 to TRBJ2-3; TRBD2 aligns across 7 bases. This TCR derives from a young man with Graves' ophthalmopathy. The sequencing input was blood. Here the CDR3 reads CASSLSPPAGVADTQYF. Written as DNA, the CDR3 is TGTGCCAGCAGCTTAAGCCCCCCGGCGGGAGTTGCAGATACGCAGTATTTT.